These 3 T cell receptor beta chains came from one sample sequenced in a study of OX40 agonist ivuxolimab in advanced cancers. Clones were sequenced by immunoSEQ multiplex PCR, and TCRdb holds only the in-frame ones, with some missing. The data contain tens of thousands of clones, 70% to 85% of them seen just once; the ten biggest clones take up roughly 25%. Material: CD4+ or CD8+ T cells sorted from blood, obtained in a trial of the OX40 agonist ivuxolimab. These receptors were collected from an adult with an advanced solid tumor such as melanoma, head and neck, liver or kidney cancer.

CDR3 bases: TGTGCCAGCTCACGGACGGGACTAGCGGGAGGGATGGAGACCCAGTACTTC. Its translation is CASSRTGLAGGMETQYF. This chain connects TRBV18 to TRBJ2-5, with 16 nucleotides matching TRBD2. Germline CDR1 is KGHSH and CDR2 is LQKENI. The length of the CDR3 is 17 residues. V was pared by 4 bases and J by 5 bases, with 7 bases of the junction left unmatched.

The chain is built from TRBV6-5 and TRBJ2-7; 7 bases are a match to TRBD2. The V segment lost 0 bases and the J segment 2 bases; nucleotides outside the gene matches: 4. From germline, CDR1 is MNHEY and CDR2 SVGAGI. The CDR3 has 15 residues. The CDR3 loop is CASSYSGRETYEQYF. The DNA of the CDR3 is TGTGCCAGCAGTTACTCCGGGCGGGAGACCTACGAGCAGTACTTC.

This chain links TRBV18 with TRBJ1-1, with 8 bases aligning to TRBD1. The germline gives CDR1 KGHSH, CDR2 LQKENI. The CDR3 runs 14 residues. The ends lost 2 bases at V and 8 bases at J; junction bases unmatched: 7. The CDR3 DNA reads TGTGCCAGCTCACCAAATACAGGGGGATCGGAAGCTTTCTTT. This gives the protein CASSPNTGGSEAFF.